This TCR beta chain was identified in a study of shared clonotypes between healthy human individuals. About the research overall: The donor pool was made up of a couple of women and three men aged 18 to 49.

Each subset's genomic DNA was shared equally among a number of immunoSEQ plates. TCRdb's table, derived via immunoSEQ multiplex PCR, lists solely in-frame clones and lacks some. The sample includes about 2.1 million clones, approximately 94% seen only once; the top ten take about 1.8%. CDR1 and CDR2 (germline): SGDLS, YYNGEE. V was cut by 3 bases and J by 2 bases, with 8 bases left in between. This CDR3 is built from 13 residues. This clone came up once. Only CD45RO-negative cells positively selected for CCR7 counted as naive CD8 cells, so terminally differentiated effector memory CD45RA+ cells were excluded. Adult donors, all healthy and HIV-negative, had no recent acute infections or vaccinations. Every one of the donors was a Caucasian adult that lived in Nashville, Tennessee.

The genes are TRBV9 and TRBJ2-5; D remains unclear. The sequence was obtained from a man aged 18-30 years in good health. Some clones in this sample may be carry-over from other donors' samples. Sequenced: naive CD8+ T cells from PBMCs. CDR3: CASSATTQETQYF. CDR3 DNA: TGTGCCAGCAGCGCCACAACGCAAGAGACCCAGTACTTC.